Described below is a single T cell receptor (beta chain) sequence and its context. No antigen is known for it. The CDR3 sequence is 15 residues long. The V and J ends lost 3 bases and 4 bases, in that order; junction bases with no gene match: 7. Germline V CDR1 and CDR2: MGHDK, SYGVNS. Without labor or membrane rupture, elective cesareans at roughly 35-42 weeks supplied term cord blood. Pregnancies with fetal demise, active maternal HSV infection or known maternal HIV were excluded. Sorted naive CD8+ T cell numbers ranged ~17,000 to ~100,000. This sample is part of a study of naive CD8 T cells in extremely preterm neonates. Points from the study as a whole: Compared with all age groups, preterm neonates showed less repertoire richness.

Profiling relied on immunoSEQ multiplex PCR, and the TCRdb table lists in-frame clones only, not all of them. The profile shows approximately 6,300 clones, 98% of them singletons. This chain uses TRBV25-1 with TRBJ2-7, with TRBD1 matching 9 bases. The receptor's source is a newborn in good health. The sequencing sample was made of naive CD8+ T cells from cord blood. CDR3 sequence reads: CASSEGPTGGYEQYF. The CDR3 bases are TGTGCCAGCAGTGAGGGGCCGACAGGGGGGTACGAGCAGTACTTC.